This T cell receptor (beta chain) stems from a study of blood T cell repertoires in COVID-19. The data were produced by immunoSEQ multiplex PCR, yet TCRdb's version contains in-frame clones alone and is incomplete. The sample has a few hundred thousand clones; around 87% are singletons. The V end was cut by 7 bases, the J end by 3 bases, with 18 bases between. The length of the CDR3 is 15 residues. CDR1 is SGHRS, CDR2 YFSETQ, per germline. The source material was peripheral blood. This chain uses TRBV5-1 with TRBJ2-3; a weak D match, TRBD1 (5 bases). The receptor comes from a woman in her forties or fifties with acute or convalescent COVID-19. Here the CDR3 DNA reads TGCGCCAGCGTAATGTCAGGGATTCTGACAGATACGCAGTATTTT. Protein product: CASVMSGILTDTQYF.